The source of this T cell receptor beta chain is a study of Ad26.COV2.S vaccination and SARS-CoV-2 variants. Study as a whole: Dosing was one shot or two shots 56 days apart.

The CDR3 sequence is 17 residues long. Germline CDR1 and CDR2: LNHDA and SQIVND (reference sequence). The J segment lost 0 bases and the V segment lost 5 bases, leaving 9 bases of the junction unmatched. Study outcomes and limitations: Total T cell responses were possibly underestimated by TCR breadth and depth analyses. Vaccine recipients and placebo recipients showed similar non-spike TCR breadth.

A word on this clone: As yet, its antigen is unknown.

Sequencing used immunoSEQ multiplex PCR; TCRdb keeps in-frame clones, though not all of them. The sample lists 400,000 to 450,000 clones; about 93% were seen once. As to treatment: approximately 18 received Ad26.COV2.S at low or high dose, single or two shots; about 5 received placebo; per-sample allocation not given. Collection of samples fell on day 63 after the first vaccine or placebo injection. The V and J genes are TRBV19 and TRBJ2-4; TRBD2 matches at 8 bases. This sequence was found in a person between 18 and 59 years old who received the Ad26.COV2.S COVID-19 vaccine or a placebo. Specimen: peripheral blood, collected in a trial of Ad26.COV2.S vaccine versus placebo. CDR3 loop: CASSALGAGAAKNIQYF. The DNA of the CDR3 is TGTGCCAGTAGTGCCCTCGGAGCGGGAGCAGCCAAAAACATTCAGTACTTC.